Sequencing of this TCR beta chain was carried out in a study of T cells after posttransplantation cyclophosphamide (TCRdb year 2016). Regarding the complete study: T cell repertoire reconstitution was tracked by TRB sequencing after myeloablative bone marrow transplantation in which posttransplantation cyclophosphamide was used as GVHD prophylaxis. Antigen receptor sequencing covered samples from 30 to 40 PTCy-treated patients and fewer than 20 of their related bone marrow donors. Blood from every one of the roughly 33 PTCy patients who had 1-year posttransplant specimens underwent TRB sequencing. TRB sequencing was also done on up to about 3 additional blood samples from 2 to 5.2 years after transplant in 3 patients, and on pretransplant blood from several patients. Because TRA and TRB clonality correlated tightly in 8 to 10 samples, the subsequent TCR analyses were limited to TRB only. Public TRB sequences were searched against a database of over 3,500 sequences associated with responses to pathogens, tumor antigens, self-antigens and alloantigens.

The time point tag for this specimen amounts to: posttransplant day relative to BM transplant. Read against the paper, the sample's treatment or condition label means: high-dose cyclophosphamide on days +3 and +4 as single-agent GVHD prophylaxis. For conditioning, the PTCy patients got busulfan and fludarabine, then a related or unrelated marrow graft, followed by cyclophosphamide on days +3 and +4. The PTCy-treated patients were drawn from a prospective, multi-institutional clinical trial. Peripheral blood and bone marrow mononuclear cells were isolated by Ficoll-Hypaque density centrifugation and were cryopreserved. Taken from the germline V gene (reference sequence), the CDR1 and CDR2 loops are MNHEY and SMNVEV. Its CDR3 holds 15 amino acids, cysteine through phenylalanine. Just the 45-base CDR3 DNA is kept, in frame starting at base 1. Relative to germline, V is 9 bases shorter and J is 5 bases shorter, with 20 bases between their ends.

The paper as a whole reports these results and caveats: The TRB repertoires of T cells infiltrating skin or the GI tract showed only limited overlap with the TRB repertoires found in blood. Across more than 35 patients, recipient CMV seropositivity and CMV reactivation were highly associated with TRB clonality; PTCy diversity was similar to CNI/methotrexate controls. Donor-recipient similarity was low at 1-2 months but rose over the first year, and later blood repertoires were often dominated by donor CD8+ memory clones.

Many counts were recorded for this clone. Its antigen is currently not known. No clone much larger than this one lies a single base away; base qualities are absent. Genomic DNA was used for TRB sequencing, which was performed with the immunoSEQ assay at survey resolution or with the hsTCRB kit. Per the original workflow: Initial read processing used immunoSEQ software, and repertoire analyses used the LymphoSeq R package. Clonality was calculated as 1 minus normalized Shannon entropy, and the Gini coefficient was also calculated for each TRB dataset. Phenotypes of unsorted samples were inferred by mapping TRB sequences from sorted subsets of the recipient or donor onto the same recipient's unsorted samples. The table comes from immuneACCESS by way of TCRdb, which keeps in-frame sequences with V and J called. Part of the clones is missing from these tables; in studies checked, under half for an unresolved V gene and the rest for unknown reasons. From that table come the V and J calls and clone size; the DNA was used to work out D and trimming. The table notes over 10,000 clones here, none of them singletons. The ten largest clonotypes hold 25% to 30% of the sample.

The sample consisted of PBMCs, taken after allogeneic stem cell transplant with posttransplant cyclophosphamide. This receptor was identified in a female patient in her forties who received an allogeneic stem cell transplant from an unrelated donor, was CMV-positive, and had acute GVHD only. Some T cells seen after a transplant may have their origin in the graft donor. The chain couples TRBV27 to TRBJ1-5; the D gene is possibly TRBD1, with 6 bases matching. The DNA reads as follows: TGTGCCAGTGCCTCGACAGGTACCAATCATCAGCCCCAGCATTTT. Translated, it gives CASASTGTNHQPQHF.